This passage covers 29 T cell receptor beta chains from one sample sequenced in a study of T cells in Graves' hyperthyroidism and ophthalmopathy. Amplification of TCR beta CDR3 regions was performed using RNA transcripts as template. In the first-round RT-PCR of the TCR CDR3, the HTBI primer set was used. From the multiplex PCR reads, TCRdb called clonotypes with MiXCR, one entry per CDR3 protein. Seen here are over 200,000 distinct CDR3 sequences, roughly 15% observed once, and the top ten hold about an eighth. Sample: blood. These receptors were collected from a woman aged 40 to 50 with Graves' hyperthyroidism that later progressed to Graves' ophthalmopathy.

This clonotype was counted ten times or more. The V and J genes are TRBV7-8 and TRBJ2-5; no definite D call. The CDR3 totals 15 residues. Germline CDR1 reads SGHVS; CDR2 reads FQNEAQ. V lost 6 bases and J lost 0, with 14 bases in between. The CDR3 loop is CASSLLRLYQETQYF. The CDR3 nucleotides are TGTGCCAGCAGTCTCCTGCGCCTGTACCAAGAGACCCAGTACTTC.

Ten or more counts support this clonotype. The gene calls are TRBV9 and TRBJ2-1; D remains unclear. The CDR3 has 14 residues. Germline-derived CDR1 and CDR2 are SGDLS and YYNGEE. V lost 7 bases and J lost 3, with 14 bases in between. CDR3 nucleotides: TGTGCCAGCGGCCTAAATCTGGGCTACAATGAGCAGTTCTTC. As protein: CASGLNLGYNEQFF. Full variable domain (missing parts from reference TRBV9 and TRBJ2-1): DSGVTQTPKHLITATGQRVTLRCSPRSGDLSVYWYQQSLDQGLQFLIQYYNGEERAKGNILERFSAQQFPDLHSELNLSSLELGDSALYFCASGLNLGYNEQFFGPGTRLTVL.

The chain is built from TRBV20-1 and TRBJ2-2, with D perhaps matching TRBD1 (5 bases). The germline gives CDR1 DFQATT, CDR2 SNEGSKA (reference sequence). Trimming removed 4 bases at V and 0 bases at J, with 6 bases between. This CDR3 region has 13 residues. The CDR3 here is CSATGTNTGELFF. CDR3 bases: TGCAGTGCTACAGGGACGAACACCGGGGAGCTGTTTTTT.

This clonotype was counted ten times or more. The CDR3, as DNA: TGTGCCAGTAGTCGCCGGCCAGAAGAGACCCAGTACTTC. Protein: CASSRRPEETQYF. The V call is TRBV19, the J call TRBJ2-5; D not certain. The CDR3 extends over 13 amino acids. V shed 5 bases and J shed 3 bases, with 10 bases lying between them. CDR1 is LNHDA, CDR2 SQIVND, per germline (reference sequence).

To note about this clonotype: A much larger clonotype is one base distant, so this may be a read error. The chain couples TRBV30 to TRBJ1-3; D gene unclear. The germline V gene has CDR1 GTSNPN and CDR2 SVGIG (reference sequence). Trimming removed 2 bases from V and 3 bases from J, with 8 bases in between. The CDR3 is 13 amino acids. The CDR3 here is CAWSRSYGNTIYF. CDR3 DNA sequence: TGTGCCTGGAGTCGGAGCTATGGAAACACCATATATTTT.

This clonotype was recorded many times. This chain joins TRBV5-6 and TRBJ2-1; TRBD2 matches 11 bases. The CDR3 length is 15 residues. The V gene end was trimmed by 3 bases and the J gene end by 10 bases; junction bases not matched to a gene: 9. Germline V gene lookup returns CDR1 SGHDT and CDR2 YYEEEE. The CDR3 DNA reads TGTGCCAGCAGCTGGGGGACTAGCGGAGCCCGGGAGCAGTTCTTC. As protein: CASSWGTSGAREQFF. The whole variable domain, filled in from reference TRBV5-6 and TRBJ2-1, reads DAGVTQSPTHLIKTRGQQVTLRCSPKSGHDTVSWYQQALGQGPQFIFQYYEEEERQRGNFPDRFSGHQFPNYSSELNVNALLLGDSALYLCASSWGTSGAREQFFGPGTRLTVL.

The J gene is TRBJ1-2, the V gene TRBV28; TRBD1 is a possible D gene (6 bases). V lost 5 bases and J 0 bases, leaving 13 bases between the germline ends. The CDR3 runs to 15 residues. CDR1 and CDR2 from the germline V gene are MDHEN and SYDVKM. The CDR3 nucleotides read TGTGCCAGCAGTGCGGGGAAGGGGGCTAACTATGGCTACACCTTC. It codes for CASSAGKGANYGYTF.

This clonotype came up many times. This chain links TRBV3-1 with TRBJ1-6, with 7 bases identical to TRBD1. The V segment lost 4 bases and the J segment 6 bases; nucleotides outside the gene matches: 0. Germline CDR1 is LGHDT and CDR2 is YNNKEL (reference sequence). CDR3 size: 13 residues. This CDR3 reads CASSRDSNSPLHF. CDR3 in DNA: TGTGCCAGCAGCCGGGACAGTAATTCACCCCTCCACTTT.

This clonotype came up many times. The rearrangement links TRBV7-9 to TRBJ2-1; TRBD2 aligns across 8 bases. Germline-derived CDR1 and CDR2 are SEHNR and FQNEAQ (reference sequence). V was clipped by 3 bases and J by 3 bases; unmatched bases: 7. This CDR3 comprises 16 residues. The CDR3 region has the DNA TGTGCCAGCAGCTTCTTCCTAGCGGGTTACTACAATGAGCAGTTCTTC. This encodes CASSFFLAGYYNEQFF.

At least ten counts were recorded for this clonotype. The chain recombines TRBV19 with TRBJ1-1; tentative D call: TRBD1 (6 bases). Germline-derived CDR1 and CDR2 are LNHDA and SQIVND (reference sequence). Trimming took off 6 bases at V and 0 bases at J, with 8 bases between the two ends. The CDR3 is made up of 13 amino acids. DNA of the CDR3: TGTGCCAGTAGCAGGGGAATGAACACTGAAGCTTTCTTT. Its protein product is CASSRGMNTEAFF. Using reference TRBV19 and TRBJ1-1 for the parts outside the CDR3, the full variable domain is DGGITQSPKYLFRKEGQNVTLSCEQNLNHDAMYWYRQDPGQGLRLIYYSQIVNDFQKGDIAEGYSVSREKKESFPLTVTSAQKNPTAFYLCASSRGMNTEAFFGQGTRLTVV.

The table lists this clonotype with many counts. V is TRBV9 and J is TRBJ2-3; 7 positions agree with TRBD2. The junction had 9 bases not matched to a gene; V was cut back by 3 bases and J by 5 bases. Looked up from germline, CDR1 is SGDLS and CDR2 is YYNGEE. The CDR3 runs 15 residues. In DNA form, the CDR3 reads TGTGCCAGCAGCGCCTGGGGAGGGGAGAGAGATACGCAGTATTTT. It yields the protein CASSAWGGERDTQYF.

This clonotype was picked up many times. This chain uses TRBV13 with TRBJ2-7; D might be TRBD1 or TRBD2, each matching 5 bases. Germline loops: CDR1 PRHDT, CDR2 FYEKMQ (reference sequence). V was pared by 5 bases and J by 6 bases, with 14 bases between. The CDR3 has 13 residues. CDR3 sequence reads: CASSNTRAGEQYF. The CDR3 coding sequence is TGTGCCAGCAGCAACACCAGGGCGGGCGAGCAGTACTTC.

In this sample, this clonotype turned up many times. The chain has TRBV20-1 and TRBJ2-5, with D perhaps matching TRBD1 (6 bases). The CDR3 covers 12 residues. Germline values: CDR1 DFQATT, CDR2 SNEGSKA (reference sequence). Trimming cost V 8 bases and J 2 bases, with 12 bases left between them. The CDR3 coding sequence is TGCAGTACGGACAGTTCACAAGAGACCCAGTACTTC. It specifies CSTDSSQETQYF.

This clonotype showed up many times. The CDR3 loop is CASRIQENTEAFF. CDR3 nucleotide sequence: TGTGCCAGCAGGATACAGGAGAACACTGAAGCTTTCTTT. The gene calls are TRBV28 and TRBJ1-1; a possible D gene is TRBD1 (5 bases). V shed 6 bases and J shed 1 base, with 9 bases lying between them. Germline V gene lookup returns CDR1 MDHEN and CDR2 SYDVKM. The CDR3 sequence is 13 residues long.

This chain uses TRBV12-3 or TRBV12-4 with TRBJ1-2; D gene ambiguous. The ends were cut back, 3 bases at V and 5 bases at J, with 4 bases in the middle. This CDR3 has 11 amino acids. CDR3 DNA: TGTGCCAGCAGTTTTAGATATGGCTACACCTTC. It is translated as CASSFRYGYTF.

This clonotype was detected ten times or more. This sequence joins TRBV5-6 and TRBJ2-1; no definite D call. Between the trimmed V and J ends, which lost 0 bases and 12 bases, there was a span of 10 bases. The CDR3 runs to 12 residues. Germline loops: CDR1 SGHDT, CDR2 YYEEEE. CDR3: CASSLGTLGQFF. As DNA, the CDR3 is TGTGCCAGCAGCTTGGGTACCCTTGGGCAGTTCTTC.

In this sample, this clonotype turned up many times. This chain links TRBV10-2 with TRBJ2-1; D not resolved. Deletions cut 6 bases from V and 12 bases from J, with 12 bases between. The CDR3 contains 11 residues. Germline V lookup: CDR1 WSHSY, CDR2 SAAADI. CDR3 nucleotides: TGCGCCAGCAGGGACGGGTCAGGGCAGTTCTTC. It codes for CASRDGSGQFF.

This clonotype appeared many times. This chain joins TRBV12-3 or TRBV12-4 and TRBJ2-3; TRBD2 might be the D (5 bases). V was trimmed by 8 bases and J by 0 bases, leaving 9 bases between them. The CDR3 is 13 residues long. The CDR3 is CASGRGSTDTQYF. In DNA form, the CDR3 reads TGTGCCAGCGGGAGAGGGAGCACAGATACGCAGTATTTT.

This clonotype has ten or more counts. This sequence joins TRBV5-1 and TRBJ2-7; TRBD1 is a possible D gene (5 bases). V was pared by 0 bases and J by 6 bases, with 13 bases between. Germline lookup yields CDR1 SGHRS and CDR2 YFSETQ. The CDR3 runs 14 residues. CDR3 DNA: TGCGCCAGCAGCTTGGGAGGTGGGGCTATCGAGCAGTACTTC. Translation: CASSLGGGAIEQYF.

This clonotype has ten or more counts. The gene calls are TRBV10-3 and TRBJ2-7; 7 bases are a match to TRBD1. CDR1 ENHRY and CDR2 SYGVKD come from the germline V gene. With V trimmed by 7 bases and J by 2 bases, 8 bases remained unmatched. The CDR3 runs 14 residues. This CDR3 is CAITPGQRPYEQYF. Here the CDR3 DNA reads TGTGCCATCACCCCGGGACAGCGACCCTACGAGCAGTACTTC.

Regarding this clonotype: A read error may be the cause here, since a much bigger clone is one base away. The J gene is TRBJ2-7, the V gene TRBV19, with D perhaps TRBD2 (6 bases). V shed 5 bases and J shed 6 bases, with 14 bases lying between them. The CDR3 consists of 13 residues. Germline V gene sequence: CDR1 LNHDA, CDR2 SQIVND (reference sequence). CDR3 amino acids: CASSVGSFGEQYF. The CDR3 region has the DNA TGTGCCAGTAGTGTCGGGAGTTTCGGCGAGCAGTACTTC.

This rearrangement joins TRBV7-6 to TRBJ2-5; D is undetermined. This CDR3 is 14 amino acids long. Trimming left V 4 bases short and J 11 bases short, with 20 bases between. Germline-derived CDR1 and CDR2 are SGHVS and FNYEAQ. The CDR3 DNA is TGTGCCAGCAGCTCCTCCTACGCGCTCTCTCATCAGTACTTC. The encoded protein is CASSSSYALSHQYF.

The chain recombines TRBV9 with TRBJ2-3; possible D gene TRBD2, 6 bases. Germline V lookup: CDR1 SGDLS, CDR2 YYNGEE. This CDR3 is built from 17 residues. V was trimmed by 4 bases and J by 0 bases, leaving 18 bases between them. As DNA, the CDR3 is TGTGCCAGCAGCCCTGGACTATGGGTAACTAGCACAGATACGCAGTATTTT. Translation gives CASSPGLWVTSTDTQYF.

CDR3 DNA: TGTGCCAGCAGCGTCAGGACAGCGCATGAAGCTTTCTTT. It yields the protein CASSVRTAHEAFF. This rearrangement joins TRBV7-9 to TRBJ1-1, with TRBD1 as a possible D gene (6 bases). Germline CDR1 is SEHNR and CDR2 is FQNEAQ (reference sequence). The CDR3 is made up of 13 amino acids. The germline V and J ends were trimmed by 5 bases and 7 bases, with 14 bases remaining between them.

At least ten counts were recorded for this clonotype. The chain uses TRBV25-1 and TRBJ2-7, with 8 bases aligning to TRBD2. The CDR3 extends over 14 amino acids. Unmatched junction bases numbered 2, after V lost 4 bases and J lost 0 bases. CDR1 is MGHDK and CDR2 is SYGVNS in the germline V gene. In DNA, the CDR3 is TGTGCCAGCAGTGGAACTAGCGGCTCCTACGAGCAGTACTTC. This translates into CASSGTSGSYEQYF.

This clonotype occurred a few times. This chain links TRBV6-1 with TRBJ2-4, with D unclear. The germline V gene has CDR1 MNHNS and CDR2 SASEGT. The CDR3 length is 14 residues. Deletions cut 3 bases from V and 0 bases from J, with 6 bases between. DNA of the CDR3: TGTGCCAGCAGTGACCGACTAGCCAAAAACATTCAGTACTTC. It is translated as CASSDRLAKNIQYF.

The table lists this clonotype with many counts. CDR3 sequence (DNA): TGTGCCAGCAGGGGTAGACAGGGTCCGGGCGAGCAGTACTTC. It encodes CASRGRQGPGEQYF. The chain recombines TRBV12-3 or TRBV12-4 with TRBJ2-7; 7 positions agree with TRBD1. The CDR3 consists of 14 residues. V lost 6 bases, J lost 6 bases, and 11 bases stayed unmatched.

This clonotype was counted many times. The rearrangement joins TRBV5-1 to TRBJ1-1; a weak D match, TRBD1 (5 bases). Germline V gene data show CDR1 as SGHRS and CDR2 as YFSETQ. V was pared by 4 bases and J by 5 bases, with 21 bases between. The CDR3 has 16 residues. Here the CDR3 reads CASSLRAGLQRTEAFF. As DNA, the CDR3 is TGCGCCAGCAGCCTCCGGGCAGGGCTTCAAAGGACTGAAGCTTTCTTT.

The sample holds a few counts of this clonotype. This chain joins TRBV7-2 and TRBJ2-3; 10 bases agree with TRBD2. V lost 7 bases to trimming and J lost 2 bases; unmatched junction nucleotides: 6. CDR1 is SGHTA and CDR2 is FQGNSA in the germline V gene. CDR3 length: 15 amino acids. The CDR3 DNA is TGTGCCAGCAACCCGCTAGCGGGGGTCACAGATACGCAGTATTTT. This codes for CASNPLAGVTDTQYF.